One sample yielded the 32 T cell receptor beta chains listed below, sequenced in a study of shared clonotypes between healthy human individuals. Only in-frame clones appear in the TCRdb table, and some are missing; sequencing was by immunoSEQ multiplex PCR. The sample includes about 600,000 clones, more than 95% of them seen just once. The sequencing sample was made of naive CD4+ T cells sorted from blood. The subset here: CD45RA+ positively selected. The receptors derive from a woman in her thirties in good health.

As DNA, the CDR3 is TGTGCCACCCCCCGGGCTAGCACAGATACGCAGTATTTT. Encoded protein: CATPRASTDTQYF. V gene TRBV6-1 combines with J gene TRBJ2-3; D is uncertain. Germline V gene data show CDR1 as MNHNS and CDR2 as SASEGT. CDR3 length equals 13 residues. The V and J ends lost 10 bases and 0 bases respectively, with 11 bases between them.

J is TRBJ2-5 and V is TRBV5-8; D gene unclear. Trimming removed 2 bases at V and 5 bases at J, with 16 bases between. CDR1 and CDR2 from the germline V gene are SGHTS and YDEGEE. This CDR3 has 15 amino acids. In DNA form, the CDR3 reads TGTGCCAGCAGCTTTGACGGCGGCGCGGCGGAGACCCAGTACTTC. Translated, it gives CASSFDGGAAETQYF.

The chain recombines TRBV5-4 with TRBJ2-3, with 8 bases identical to TRBD2. Germline values: CDR1 SGHNT, CDR2 YYREEE (reference sequence). The CDR3 has 17 residues. Trimming took 4 bases from V and 0 from J; bases not matched to a gene: 10. The CDR3 region is CASSQVGRAPSTDTQYF. In nucleotides, the CDR3 is TGTGCCAGCAGCCAAGTCGGGAGGGCCCCGAGCACAGATACGCAGTATTTT.

V and J are TRBV5-1 and TRBJ2-2; 13 bases map to TRBD2. The CDR3 length is 16 residues. Germline values: CDR1 SGHRS, CDR2 YFSETQ. The J segment lost 8 bases and the V segment lost 6 bases, leaving 10 bases of the junction unmatched. In DNA form, the CDR3 reads TGCGCCAGCACCACCCCCGGGACTAGCGGGACTGGGGAGCTGTTTTTT. Amino acids: CASTTPGTSGTGELFF.

The chain recombines TRBV28 with TRBJ2-1; the match to TRBD1 covers 12 bases. The germline V gene encodes CDR1 MDHEN and CDR2 SYDVKM. CDR3 length: 14 amino acids. V trimming: 7 bases; J trimming: 7 bases; junction bases outside the gene matches: 5. The CDR3 here is CASTPGQGANEQFF. CDR3 coding DNA: TGTGCCAGCACCCCGGGACAGGGGGCAAATGAGCAGTTCTTC.

This chain joins TRBV2 and TRBJ2-7, with a weak D call TRBD2 (5 bases). V lost 6 bases and J 0 bases, leaving 21 bases between the germline ends. CDR1 and CDR2 from the germline V gene are SNHLY and FYNNEI. This CDR3 region has 17 residues. CDR3 nucleotides: TGTGCCAGCAGCACTCCAAAGACTACACTAAGCTCCTACGAGCAGTACTTC. Its translation: CASSTPKTTLSSYEQYF.

The chain is built from TRBV5-1 and TRBJ2-1; 13 bases match TRBD2. Germline V lookup: CDR1 SGHRS, CDR2 YFSETQ. After removal of 4 bases from V and 6 bases from J, the junction contained 10 bases not matched to a gene. The CDR3 extends over 17 amino acids. This CDR3 is CASSTILAGGPFNEQFF. The CDR3 DNA sequence: TGCGCCAGCAGCACCATACTAGCGGGAGGGCCTTTCAATGAGCAGTTCTTC.

The chain has TRBV11-2 and TRBJ1-2, with D hard to call. The CDR3 contains 12 residues. The V and J ends lost 5 bases and 3 bases respectively, with 7 bases between them. The germline V gene has CDR1 SGHAT and CDR2 FQNNGV. The CDR3 DNA reads as TGTGCCAGCAGCAACCGGGACTATGGCTACACCTTC. Amino acid sequence: CASSNRDYGYTF.

The rearrangement joins TRBV28 to TRBJ2-1; TRBD2 matches at 9 bases. The V segment lost 5 bases and the J segment 0 bases; nucleotides outside the gene matches: 11. Germline V gene lookup returns CDR1 MDHEN and CDR2 SYDVKM. This CDR3 has 18 residues. The DNA for the CDR3 is TGTGCCAGCAGTCGGGGACTAGCTAGGGATAGCTCCTACAATGAGCAGTTCTTC. Translation gives CASSRGLARDSSYNEQFF.

This chain uses TRBV5-1 with TRBJ2-2; 7 bases align to TRBD2. Unmatched junction bases numbered 6, after V lost 4 bases and J lost 6 bases. This CDR3 has 14 amino acids. Germline CDR1 is SGHRS and CDR2 is YFSETQ. The CDR3 loop is CASSANREAGELFF. The CDR3 bases are TGCGCCAGCAGCGCTAACCGGGAGGCCGGGGAGCTGTTTTTT.

The chain combines TRBV2 with TRBJ2-2; 10 bases match TRBD1. Germline CDR1 reads SNHLY; CDR2 reads FYNNEI. The CDR3 covers 17 residues. The J segment lost 7 bases and the V segment lost 4 bases, leaving 12 bases of the junction unmatched. The CDR3 DNA reads as TGTGCCAGCAGTGGGGGTCCCGGGACAGGGGCGGACGGGGAGCTGTTTTTT. It yields the protein CASSGGPGTGADGELFF.

The rearrangement uses TRBV19 and TRBJ2-5; D not resolved. The J call could be wrong; TRBJ2-7 is a better fit for the DNA end. Germline lookup yields CDR1 LNHDA and CDR2 SQIVND (reference sequence). CDR3 length: 13 amino acids. The CDR3 DNA sequence: TGTGCCAGTAGTAAGAACACTCCCTACGAGCAGTACTTC. Translation: CASSKNTPYEQYF.

The chain couples TRBV28 to TRBJ2-1; 9 nucleotides line up with TRBD2. Germline V gene sequence: CDR1 MDHEN, CDR2 SYDVKM. V gave up 6 bases and J gave up 0 bases; unmatched junction bases: 6. The CDR3 extends over 16 amino acids. In nucleotides, the CDR3 is TGTGCCAGCAGGAAGACTAGCGGAAGCTCCTACAATGAGCAGTTCTTC. This sequence encodes CASRKTSGSSYNEQFF.

The chain combines TRBV29-1 with TRBJ2-7; no reliable D call. This CDR3 has 13 amino acids. Looked up from germline, CDR1 is SQVTM and CDR2 is ANQGSEA. Trimming shortened V by 4 bases and J by 6 bases, and 16 bases separated the two germline ends. CDR3: CSVASGQPGEQYF. CDR3 bases: TGCAGCGTTGCATCGGGCCAACCCGGCGAGCAGTACTTC.

V gene TRBV9 combines with J gene TRBJ1-2; D unresolved. This CDR3 has 15 residues. Between the trimmed V and J ends, which lost 0 bases and 5 bases, there was a span of 14 bases. Germline values: CDR1 SGDLS, CDR2 YYNGEE. CDR3 nucleotide sequence: TGTGCCAGCAGCGTAGTGCCCTATAGTACGTATGGCTACACCTTC. Protein: CASSVVPYSTYGYTF.

The gene calls are TRBV18 and TRBJ1-5, with 8 nucleotides matching TRBD1. Germline trimming cut 3 bases from V and 5 bases from J; bases unmatched to any gene: 12. Looked up from germline, CDR1 is KGHSH and CDR2 is LQKENI. The CDR3 is made up of 17 amino acids. CDR3 nucleotide sequence: TGTGCCAGCTCACCTTCACAAAAGACAGGGGTGCATCAGCCCCAGCATTTT. Its protein is CASSPSQKTGVHQPQHF.

The chain combines TRBV11-3 with TRBJ2-2; D remains unclear. CDR1 is SGHNT and CDR2 is YENEEA in the germline V gene. The CDR3 consists of 16 residues. V dropped 5 bases and J dropped 2 bases, with 15 bases sitting between them. The CDR3 loop reads CASSPLVGPNTGELFF. The CDR3 nucleotides read TGTGCCAGCAGCCCTTTGGTGGGCCCTAACACCGGGGAGCTGTTTTTT.

The V call is TRBV6-6, the J call TRBJ2-2; the D gene could be TRBD1 or TRBD2 (5 bases each). The ends were cut back, 2 bases at V and 1 base at J, with 11 bases in the middle. Germline CDR1 reads MNHNY; CDR2 reads SVGAGI (reference sequence). This CDR3 comprises 16 residues. The CDR3 is CASSYTGAMNTGELFF. The CDR3 DNA reads TGTGCCAGCAGTTACACCGGGGCGATGAACACCGGGGAGCTGTTTTTT.

This sequence joins TRBV2 and TRBJ2-6; 9 positions agree with TRBD2. The CDR3 extends over 16 amino acids. Losses at the gene ends were 8 bases for V and 1 base for J; bases not matched to a gene: 6. Germline loops: CDR1 SNHLY, CDR2 FYNNEI. The DNA of the CDR3 is TGTGCCAGCCGAGCGGGGGGCGAATCTGGGGCCAACGTCCTGACTTTC. The encoded protein is CASRAGGESGANVLTF. Looking up the rest from reference TRBV2 and TRBJ2-6 gives the full variable domain: EPEVTQTPSHQVTQMGQEVILRCVPISNHLYFYWYRQILGQKVEFLVSFYNNEISEKSEIFDDQFSVERPDGSNFTLKIRSTKLEDSAMYFCASRAGGESGANVLTFGAGSRLTVL.

The chain has TRBV28 and TRBJ2-1; 9 bases are a match to TRBD2. The J segment lost 0 bases and the V segment lost 6 bases, leaving 12 bases of the junction unmatched. The CDR3 has 18 residues. Germline loops: CDR1 MDHEN, CDR2 SYDVKM. CDR3 sequence: CASRPFSGRYSSYNEQFF. DNA of the CDR3: TGTGCCAGCAGGCCCTTCAGCGGGAGGTACAGCTCCTACAATGAGCAGTTCTTC.

The V call is TRBV7-2, the J call TRBJ2-1; TRBD2 aligns across 10 bases. The trim removed 6 bases at V and 8 bases at J, leaving 7 bases unmatched. The germline V gene has CDR1 SGHTA and CDR2 FQGNSA. The CDR3 runs 14 residues. This chain's CDR3 is CASRFSGRSYEQFF. For the CDR3, the DNA is TGTGCCAGCAGATTTAGCGGGAGGTCCTATGAGCAGTTCTTC.

The chain is built from TRBV19 and TRBJ2-7; D not certain. Germline CDR1 reads LNHDA; CDR2 reads SQIVND (reference sequence). V was pared by 4 bases and J by 2 bases, with 12 bases between. The CDR3 length is 14 residues. The CDR3: CASSKTSSTYEQYF. For the CDR3, the DNA is TGTGCCAGTAGTAAGACCTCCTCAACCTACGAGCAGTACTTC.

The chain joins TRBV9 to TRBJ2-1; 11 positions match TRBD2. J lost 2 bases, V lost 3 bases, and 1 base had no gene match. In germline, CDR1 is SGDLS, CDR2 YYNGEE. This CDR3 comprises 15 residues. Here the CDR3 reads CASSGLAGTYNEQFF. CDR3 in DNA: TGTGCCAGCAGCGGACTAGCGGGAACCTACAATGAGCAGTTCTTC.

The J gene is TRBJ2-2, the V gene TRBV7-9, with 12 bases that match TRBD2. From germline, CDR1 is SEHNR and CDR2 FQNEAQ (reference sequence). CDR3 length: 17 residues. The trim removed 0 bases at V and 7 bases at J, leaving 6 bases unmatched. The CDR3 sequence is CASSLALAGGPHGELFF. CDR3 nucleotides: TGTGCCAGCAGCTTAGCGCTAGCGGGAGGGCCCCACGGGGAGCTGTTTTTT.

The chain is built from TRBV7-9 and TRBJ2-5; D possibly corresponds to TRBD2 (5 bases). Per the germline V gene, CDR1 is SEHNR and CDR2 is FQNEAQ (reference sequence). The CDR3 is 16 residues long. V was shortened by 5 bases and J by 2 bases, with 18 bases between the two germline ends. Here the CDR3 DNA reads TGTGCCAGCAGCCCAAACTCCAAGCGGCTTCAAGAGACCCAGTACTTC. Its protein is CASSPNSKRLQETQYF.

This clone was seen just once. J is TRBJ1-2 and V is TRBV6-1; 10 nucleotides line up with TRBD1. V was pared by 4 bases and J by 3 bases, with 5 bases of the junction left unmatched. Per the germline V gene, CDR1 is MNHNS and CDR2 is SASEGT. The CDR3 contains 15 residues. CDR3 sequence: CASSAGGTGDYGYTF. The CDR3 nucleotides are TGTGCCAGCAGTGCCGGGGGGACAGGGGACTATGGCTACACCTTC.

In the case of this clone: The same CDR3 also results from other DNA sequences found in this sample. The chain recombines TRBV28 with TRBJ2-3; D gene ambiguous. Germline V gene lookup returns CDR1 MDHEN and CDR2 SYDVKM. There are 12 residues in the CDR3. V was pared by 6 bases and J by 0 bases, with 4 bases between. The CDR3 nucleotides are TGTGCCAGCAGGCAAAGCACAGATACGCAGTATTTT. This translates into CASRQSTDTQYF. The variable domain in full, with the rest retrieved from reference TRBV28 and TRBJ2-3, is DVKVTQSSRYLVKRTGEKVFLECVQDMDHENMFWYRQDPGLGLRLIYFSYDVKMKEKGDIPEGYSVSREKKERFSLILESASTNQTSMYLCASRQSTDTQYFGPGTRLTVL.

This CDR3 reads CASSQPPSSEAFF. The CDR3 nucleotides read TGCGCCAGCAGCCAGCCCCCCAGCAGTGAAGCTTTCTTT. The chain has TRBV4-1 and TRBJ1-1; D call uncertain. Germline CDR1 and CDR2: MGHRA and YSYEKL. The CDR3 totals 13 residues. V was shortened by 3 bases and J by 7 bases, with 12 bases between the two germline ends.

The table lists this clone with a count of one. The J gene is TRBJ2-7, the V gene TRBV5-1, with D hard to call. Trimming pared 2 bases from V and 2 bases from J, leaving 8 bases between. CDR3 size: 13 residues. Per germline, CDR1 SGHRS and CDR2 YFSETQ. The CDR3 bases are TGCGCCAGCAGCTTATTAGGAGCCTACGAGCAGTACTTC. It codes for CASSLLGAYEQYF.

V gene TRBV28 combines with J gene TRBJ1-3, with a tentative D call TRBD1 (5 bases). V gave up 7 bases and J gave up 7 bases, with 26 bases separating them. Germline V gives CDR1 MDHEN, CDR2 SYDVKM. The CDR3 runs to 17 residues. In DNA form, the CDR3 reads TGTGCCAGCACCCCCGGACAAGGACCCGCTCTGGAGAACACCATATATTTT. Amino acids: CASTPGQGPALENTIYF.

V is TRBV5-1 and J is TRBJ2-3, with 13 positions matching TRBD2. Germline CDR1 SGHRS, CDR2 YFSETQ. This CDR3 is 18 amino acids long. Trimming took 7 bases from V and 1 from J; bases not matched to a gene: 12. The CDR3 loop reads CASGRRLAGGEGTDTQYF. The CDR3, as DNA: TGCGCCAGCGGCCGGCGACTAGCGGGAGGAGAAGGCACAGATACGCAGTATTTT.

The chain is built from TRBV5-4 and TRBJ1-1; D not resolved. The germline V gene encodes CDR1 SGHNT and CDR2 YYREEE (reference sequence). This CDR3 comprises 13 residues. The V end lost 3 bases, the J end lost 0 bases, and 6 bases lay between the germline ends. The CDR3, as DNA: TGTGCCAGCAGCTCCGATATGAACACTGAAGCTTTCTTT. Translating gives CASSSDMNTEAFF.